A selection of T cell receptor beta chains follows, all from one sample in a study of technical replicates of blood from several donors. The data were produced by immunoSEQ multiplex PCR, yet TCRdb's version contains in-frame clones alone and is incomplete. The data contain about 85,000 clones, about 95% of them seen just once; the ten biggest clones take up approximately 0.27%. The sample comprised T cells isolated from PBMCs. Receptors were obtained from a human donor in good health. Both conserved end residues are part of each CDR3. A D gene is named only where the DNA matches it firmly. Part of the rows lack a size; the others show once, few, many or a class for expanded clones.

j_gene	v_gene	d_gene	abundance	CDR3nt	CDR3aa
TRBJ2-7	TRBV27	NA	NA	TGTGCCAGCAGCCCCGCAGAGGCCTACGAGCAGTACTTC	CASSPAEAYEQYF
TRBJ1-2	TRBV4-2	TRBD1	once	TGTGCCAGCAGCCAAGATGGGCAGGGGGACAATGGCTACACCTTC	CASSQDGQGDNGYTF
TRBJ2-1	TRBV10-1	NA	once	TGCGCCAGCAGTGAGTCCGGAGTTGAGCAGTTCTTC	CASSESGVEQFF
TRBJ2-7	TRBV27	NA	NA	TGTGCCAGCAGTTTATCGCTATCGGGAAGCTACTACGAGCAGTACTTC	CASSLSLSGSYYEQYF
TRBJ1-2	TRBV6-5	NA	NA	TGTGCCAGCAGTTACACGGGGGGCTATGGCTACACCTTC	CASSYTGGYGYTF
TRBJ1-3	TRBV13	NA	NA	TGTGCCAGCAGCTTATGGTCCTTCGGGGACACGGCCTACACCATATATTTT	CASSLWSFGDTAYTIYF
TRBJ2-3	TRBV30	TRBD2	once	TGTGCCTGCGCCGTACTAGCGGGGCTGGATACGCAGTATTTT	CACAVLAGLDTQYF
TRBJ2-3	TRBV30	NA	NA	TGTGCCTGGAGTGTATATGGCGGTACGCAGTATTTT	CAWSVYGGTQYF
TRBJ2-2	TRBV2	NA	once	TGTGCCAGCAGTGAAGGAGTCAGGTTGGGGGAGCTGTTTTTT	CASSEGVRLGELFF
TRBJ2-1	TRBV7-9	NA	NA	TGTGCCAGCAGCCTAACAGGACCCGAGCAGTTCTTC	CASSLTGPEQFF
TRBJ2-1	TRBV18	TRBD2	NA	TGTGCCAGCTCACAAATCGGCGGGACTAGCAATGAGCAGTTCTTC	CASSQIGGTSNEQFF
TRBJ2-7	TRBV11-2	NA	NA	TGTGCCAGCAGCTACTACAGGGTGGGCCACGAGCAGTACTTC	CASSYYRVGHEQYF
TRBJ1-2	TRBV7-9	NA	once	TGTGCCAGCAGCTTAGTCAGGGCGGGGCGTGGCTACACCTTC	CASSLVRAGRGYTF
TRBJ1-1	TRBV30	NA	NA	TGTGCCTGGAGTTGGGGGGGGGACACTGAAGCTTTCTTT	CAWSWGGDTEAFF
TRBJ2-7	TRBV10-1	NA	NA	TGCGCCAGCAGTGAGTCGGCCAGGCCTTACGAGCAGTACTTC	CASSESARPYEQYF
TRBJ1-1	TRBV7-3	TRBD1	NA	TGTGCCAGCAGCTTAAAATCCGGGACAGGGTTCGAAGCTTTCTTT	CASSLKSGTGFEAFF
TRBJ2-2	TRBV30	TRBD2	NA	TGTGCCTGGAGGAAATCAGAACTAGCGGGGGCGAACACCGGGGAGCTGTTTTTT	CAWRKSELAGANTGELFF
TRBJ1-2	TRBV6-5	TRBD1	NA	TGTGCCAGCACTCTGGGACAGGGGGCGCCTGGCTACACCTTC	CASTLGQGAPGYTF
TRBJ1-2	TRBV5-1	TRBD1	NA	TGCGCCAGCAGCTTGTCAGGGGGCGATAAGTATGGCTACACCTTC	CASSLSGGDKYGYTF